Listed here are 12 T cell receptor beta chains from one sample, sequenced in a study of beta chain features in type 1 diabetes. Study-level findings and limits: Shortening of TCRB CDR3s, moderate but significant, appeared in all four CD4+ subsets of Type 1 diabetes patients.

These receptors have no known antigen. Expressed TCRB transcripts were sequenced because the entire RNA isolate underwent reverse transcription. Only in-frame clones appear in the TCRdb table, and some are missing; sequencing was by immunoSEQ multiplex PCR. The data contain about 660,000 clones, roughly an eighth of them singletons. Sequencing was carried out using naive CD4+ T cells from blood. These receptors all stem from a man younger than 35 with type 1 diabetes.

This clone was counted a few times. J is TRBJ2-5 and V is TRBV9; D call uncertain. The CDR3 is made up of 14 amino acids. Looked up from germline, CDR1 is SGDLS and CDR2 is YYNGEE. The ends were cut back, 4 bases at V and 2 bases at J, with 12 bases in the middle. CDR3 residues: CASSYSGRQETQYF. The CDR3 nucleotides are TGTGCCAGCAGCTACTCCGGGCGGCAAGAGACCCAGTACTTC.

The chain combines TRBV7-2 with TRBJ1-6, with D maybe TRBD1 (5 bases). V was shortened by 5 bases and J by 14 bases, with 22 bases between the two germline ends. The CDR3 length is 15 residues. The germline V gene encodes CDR1 SGHTA and CDR2 FQGNSA. The CDR3 region has the DNA TGTGCCAGCAGCCAGGGTAGCGCCGGACTAATCTCCCTCCACTTT. Translating gives CASSQGSAGLISLHF.

This clone was found a few times. The chain recombines TRBV4-3 with TRBJ1-6; TRBD1 might be the D (6 bases). From germline, CDR1 is LGHNA and CDR2 YSLEER. This CDR3 contains 14 residues. Trimming cost V 3 bases and J 7 bases, with 10 bases left between them. CDR3 sequence: CASSQHRENSPLHF. CDR3 sequence (DNA): TGCGCCAGCAGCCAGCACAGGGAAAATTCACCCCTCCACTTT.

This rearrangement joins TRBV7-2 to TRBJ2-3; perhaps TRBD1 as D (5 bases). Germline values: CDR1 SGHTA, CDR2 FQGNSA. With 1 base removed from V and 4 bases from J, the gap between germline ends came to 15 bases. CDR3 size: 16 residues. The CDR3 nucleotides read TGTGCCAGCAGCTTAGGGCCCCTAGGGGCCGCAGATACGCAGTATTTT. Its translation is CASSLGPLGAADTQYF. The whole variable domain, remainder taken from reference TRBV7-2 and TRBJ2-3, is GAGVSQSPSNKVTEKGKDVELRCDPISGHTALYWYRQSLGQGLEFLIYFQGNSAPDKSGLPSDRFSAERTGGSVSTLTIQRTQQEDSAVYLCASSLGPLGAADTQYFGPGTRLTVL.

The sample holds a few counts of this clone. The rearrangement uses TRBV30 and TRBJ2-4, with D hard to call. The CDR3 covers 14 residues. V lost 5 bases and J lost 0, with 11 bases in between. Germline CDR1 and CDR2: GTSNPN and SVGIG (reference sequence). The CDR3 region has the DNA TGTGCCTGGGTGGGCAGGTTAGCCAAAAACATTCAGTACTTC. This translates into CAWVGRLAKNIQYF.

The V gene is TRBV9, the J gene TRBJ2-3, with 7 bases that match TRBD2. The CDR3 runs 14 residues. Trimming at V came to 0 bases and at J to 4 bases, leaving 2 bases not matched to a gene. Germline CDR1 and CDR2: SGDLS and YYNGEE. DNA of the CDR3: TGTGCCAGCAGCGTAGGGGAGGGGCCAGATACGCAGTATTTT. This codes for CASSVGEGPDTQYF. The entire variable domain, with the rest obtained from reference TRBV9 and TRBJ2-3, is as follows: DSGVTQTPKHLITATGQRVTLRCSPRSGDLSVYWYQQSLDQGLQFLIQYYNGEERAKGNILERFSAQQFPDLHSELNLSSLELGDSALYFCASSVGEGPDTQYFGPGTRLTVL.

This clone was seen more than once but under ten times. The chain links TRBV30 to TRBJ2-6; D is unresolved. In germline, CDR1 is GTSNPN, CDR2 SVGIG (reference sequence). This CDR3 has 17 residues. Trimming took off 3 bases at V and 4 bases at J, with 19 bases between the two ends. The CDR3 is CAWSPVGPSQGANVLTF. CDR3 bases: TGTGCCTGGAGCCCAGTGGGCCCATCACAGGGGGCCAACGTCCTGACTTTC.

The chain recombines TRBV13 with TRBJ1-2; a possible D gene is TRBD1 (5 bases). This CDR3 is 18 amino acids long. CDR1 PRHDT and CDR2 FYEKMQ come from the germline V gene (reference sequence). Trimming shortened V by 1 base and J by 2 bases, and 20 bases separated the two germline ends. CDR3 sequence reads: CASSLEWRGLNPNYGYTF. The CDR3 DNA reads as TGTGCCAGCAGCTTAGAATGGCGGGGCCTCAATCCAAACTATGGCTACACCTTC.

The chain links TRBV2 to TRBJ2-1, with D tentatively TRBD2 (6 bases). Germline CDR1 is SNHLY and CDR2 is FYNNEI. This CDR3 comprises 11 residues. Trimming shortened V by 4 bases and J by 12 bases, and 10 bases separated the two germline ends. Here the CDR3 DNA reads TGTGCCAGCAGTGGGACTATCTCGCAGTTCTTC. It translates to CASSGTISQFF.

The rearrangement uses TRBV5-1 and TRBJ2-1; D ambiguous. The CDR3 loop spans 14 amino acids. The germline V gene encodes CDR1 SGHRS and CDR2 YFSETQ. V dropped 3 bases and J dropped 3 bases, with 10 bases sitting between them. CDR3 sequence reads: CASSSWTDYNEQFF. CDR3 in DNA: TGCGCCAGCAGCTCTTGGACGGACTACAATGAGCAGTTCTTC.

A single count supports this clone. J is TRBJ2-2 and V is TRBV6-5; D gene ambiguous. The V end lost 4 bases, the J end lost 4 bases, and 4 bases lay between the germline ends. This CDR3 region has 12 residues. In germline, CDR1 is MNHEY, CDR2 SVGAGI. Here the CDR3 reads CASSFVTGELFF. Written as DNA, the CDR3 is TGTGCCAGCAGTTTCGTCACCGGGGAGCTGTTTTTT.

This clone was detected a few times. This rearrangement joins TRBV28 to TRBJ1-1; 10 bases are a match to TRBD1. Germline lookup yields CDR1 MDHEN and CDR2 SYDVKM. The CDR3 runs 14 residues. Trimming at V came to 5 bases and at J to 3 bases, leaving 3 bases not matched to a gene. Written as DNA, the CDR3 is TGTGCCAGCAGTCCTGGACAGGGGGACACTGAAGCTTTCTTT. The encoded protein is CASSPGQGDTEAFF. Full variable domain (outside the CDR3, taken from reference TRBV28 and TRBJ1-1): DVKVTQSSRYLVKRTGEKVFLECVQDMDHENMFWYRQDPGLGLRLIYFSYDVKMKEKGDIPEGYSVSREKKERFSLILESASTNQTSMYLCASSPGQGDTEAFFGQGTRLTVV.